One sample yielded the 20 T cell receptor beta chains listed below, sequenced in a study of T cells after yellow fever vaccination. TCRdb fed the 5' RACE reads into MiXCR, producing one record per CDR3 protein. This sample has a few hundred thousand distinct CDR3 sequences, with roughly 17% found just once. The material was PBMCs, obtained 4 to 6 days after the first yellow fever vaccination. The receptors were gathered from a man younger than 35 who received the YFV17D yellow fever vaccine.

The chain uses TRBV28 and TRBJ2-2; D may be TRBD1 (5 bases). Germline assignment: CDR1 MDHEN and CDR2 SYDVKM. V was trimmed by 3 bases and J by 0 bases, leaving 8 bases between them. The CDR3 covers 15 residues. DNA of the CDR3: TGTGCCAGCAGTTTCTCAGGGACGAACACCGGGGAGCTGTTTTTT. Translating it yields CASSFSGTNTGELFF.

The chain joins TRBV7-2 to TRBJ2-3, with 7 positions matching TRBD2. CDR1 is SGHTA and CDR2 is FQGNSA in the germline V gene. V dropped 4 bases and J dropped 0; count of bases not matched to a gene: 4. CDR3 size: 15 residues. In DNA form, the CDR3 reads TGTGCCAGCAGCTCACTAGCGCACAGCACAGATACGCAGTATTTT. It encodes CASSSLAHSTDTQYF.

This clonotype was seen more than once but under ten times. The chain employs TRBV4-2 and TRBJ2-1; 12 bases are a match to TRBD2. Germline V gene sequence: CDR1 LGHNA, CDR2 YNFKEQ. With 7 bases clipped from V and 8 bases from J, the junction kept 6 bases outside the gene matches. The CDR3 runs to 14 residues. Written as DNA, the CDR3 is TGTGCCAGCACTCTAGCGGGGGGGGCCGATGAGCAGTTCTTC. Residues: CASTLAGGADEQFF.

The rearrangement links TRBV4-2 to TRBJ2-1; TRBD2 aligns across 11 bases. V was clipped by 0 bases and J by 3 bases; unmatched bases: 4. The germline CDR1 and CDR2 sequences are LGHNA and YNFKEQ. The CDR3 loop spans 17 amino acids. The CDR3 coding sequence is TGTGCCAGCAGCCAAGATACGCTAGCGGGGGGCTACAATGAGCAGTTCTTC. Its protein is CASSQDTLAGGYNEQFF.

CDR3 sequence reads: CASSQPNQPQHF. CDR3 bases: TGTGCCAGCAGCCAACCTAATCAGCCCCAGCATTTT. The rearrangement joins TRBV7-9 to TRBJ1-5, with no clear D. The germline V gene encodes CDR1 SEHNR and CDR2 FQNEAQ (reference sequence). The CDR3 is 12 residues long. V was clipped by 5 bases and J by 4 bases, with 6 bases between them.

The chain is built from TRBV7-9 and TRBJ2-7; D remains ambiguous. V was shortened by 3 bases and J by 4 bases, with 7 bases between the two germline ends. Germline V gene lookup returns CDR1 SEHNR and CDR2 FQNEAQ (reference sequence). The CDR3 length is 12 residues. CDR3 amino acids: CASSFTNYEQYF. The CDR3 DNA reads TGTGCCAGCAGCTTTACGAATTACGAGCAGTACTTC.

This clonotype was seen only a few times. This sequence joins TRBV7-2 and TRBJ2-5; no clear D. Trimming removed 3 bases from V and 5 bases from J, with 7 bases in between. The germline V gene has CDR1 SGHTA and CDR2 FQGNSA. The CDR3 is 12 amino acids. Here the CDR3 reads CASSFSRETQYF. CDR3 nucleotide sequence: TGTGCCAGCAGCTTTTCGAGGGAGACCCAGTACTTC.

This sequence joins TRBV4-1 and TRBJ1-5, with no clear D. CDR1 MGHRA and CDR2 YSYEKL come from the germline V gene. V was trimmed by 0 bases and J by 7 bases, leaving 10 bases between them. This CDR3 is built from 14 residues. The CDR3 protein is CASSQEATDQPQHF. The CDR3 DNA follows: TGCGCCAGCAGCCAAGAGGCGACGGACCAGCCCCAGCATTTT.

This chain uses TRBV7-6 with TRBJ1-1; maybe TRBD1 (5 bases). This CDR3 is built from 14 residues. Germline V gene data show CDR1 as SGHVS and CDR2 as FNYEAQ. V was clipped by 4 bases and J by 0 bases, with 9 bases between them. This CDR3 is CASSSIRVNTEAFF. The CDR3 DNA reads as TGTGCCAGCAGCTCCATCAGGGTGAACACTGAAGCTTTCTTT.

This clonotype appeared a few times. The rearrangement links TRBV7-3 to TRBJ2-2, with unresolved D. Germline assignment: CDR1 SGHTA and CDR2 FQGTGA. The length of the CDR3 is 12 residues. V lost 5 bases and J lost 5, with 6 bases in between. CDR3 DNA: TGTGCCAGCAGCGGCACTACCGGGGAGCTGTTTTTT. It is translated as CASSGTTGELFF.

The table lists this clonotype with a few counts. The gene calls are TRBV3-1 and TRBJ2-7; 9 bases map to TRBD1. Trimming removed 2 bases from V and 3 bases from J; junction bases left unmatched: 5. Germline lookup yields CDR1 LGHDT and CDR2 YNNKEL (reference sequence). This CDR3 is 15 amino acids long. Written as DNA, the CDR3 is TGTGCCAGCAGCCAAAAGGGACAGGGAAACTACGAGCAGTACTTC. Its protein product is CASSQKGQGNYEQYF.

This CDR3 reads CASPFGDRDTEAFF. The CDR3 DNA reads TGTGCCAGTCCCTTCGGGGACAGAGACACTGAAGCTTTCTTT. The rearrangement joins TRBV7-2 to TRBJ1-1, with 7 bases identical to TRBD1. The CDR3 loop spans 14 amino acids. The germline gives CDR1 SGHTA, CDR2 FQGNSA. Trimming took 9 bases from V and 3 from J; bases not matched to a gene: 10.

The chain is built from TRBV5-5 and TRBJ2-7; 12 nucleotides align to TRBD1. The germline V gene has CDR1 SGHKS and CDR2 YYEKEE (reference sequence). The CDR3 is 14 amino acids. After removal of 0 bases from V and 9 bases from J, the junction contained 4 bases not matched to a gene. The CDR3 region has the DNA TGTGCCAGCAGCTTGGAGGGACAGGGGGCGGCGCAGTACGTC. Translation: CASSLEGQGAAQYV.

The chain combines TRBV6-5 with TRBJ2-5; D is tentatively TRBD1 or TRBD2 (5 bases each). Germline V gives CDR1 MNHEY, CDR2 SVGAGI. The V end lost 0 bases, the J end lost 2 bases, and 16 bases lay between the germline ends. The CDR3 consists of 17 residues. The CDR3 region has the DNA TGTGCCAGCAGTTACTCGGGGGTCGAGAATTGGCAAGAGACCCAGTACTTC. Translation gives CASSYSGVENWQETQYF.

This clonotype was counted between two and nine times. V is TRBV5-1 and J is TRBJ1-1; D is perhaps TRBD1 (6 bases). V shed 1 base and J shed 0 bases, with 16 bases lying between them. This CDR3 is 17 amino acids long. Germline CDR1 and CDR2: SGHRS and YFSETQ. The CDR3 protein is CASSLNPTGNMNTEAFF. The CDR3 DNA is TGCGCCAGCAGCTTGAATCCGACAGGAAACATGAACACTGAAGCTTTCTTT.

This clonotype was found a few times. V gene TRBV3-1 combines with J gene TRBJ2-7; 9 nucleotides align to TRBD2. The J segment lost 7 bases and the V segment lost 4 bases, leaving 14 bases of the junction unmatched. Germline V gives CDR1 LGHDT, CDR2 YNNKEL (reference sequence). There are 16 residues in the CDR3. The CDR3 nucleotides are TGTGCCAGCAGCCCCTTGGGCGGGGGGGCGTCGAGAGAGCAGTACGTC. Translating gives CASSPLGGGASREQYV.

This clonotype occurred a few times. The chain employs TRBV6-5 and TRBJ2-2, with D hard to call. Germline CDR1 MNHEY, CDR2 SVGAGI. Trimming pared 2 bases from V and 1 base from J, leaving 8 bases between. This CDR3 has 15 residues. The CDR3 loop reads CASSYASENTGELFF. CDR3 DNA: TGTGCCAGCAGTTACGCGTCGGAGAACACCGGGGAGCTGTTTTTT.

This chain links TRBV10-3 with TRBJ2-1, with D perhaps assigned TRBD1 or TRBD2 (6 bases each). This CDR3 is built from 14 residues. Germline assignment: CDR1 ENHRY and CDR2 SYGVKD. V gave up 8 bases and J gave up 5 bases, with 16 bases separating them. CDR3 loop: CAIRGQGRNNEQFF. The CDR3 DNA sequence: TGTGCCATCCGGGGGCAGGGTCGAAACAATGAGCAGTTCTTC.

This clonotype occurred many times. The V call is TRBV5-1, the J call TRBJ2-5; D is perhaps TRBD1 (5 bases). Trimming removed 2 bases at V and 2 bases at J, with 16 bases between. The CDR3 has 16 amino acids. From germline, CDR1 is SGHRS and CDR2 YFSETQ. The CDR3 spells CASSLTGPPGQETQYF. CDR3 nucleotides: TGCGCCAGCAGCTTAACAGGCCCTCCCGGTCAAGAGACCCAGTACTTC.

This chain uses TRBV5-6 with TRBJ1-2; possible D gene TRBD1, 5 bases. The germline gives CDR1 SGHDT, CDR2 YYEEEE. The CDR3 sequence is 13 residues long. V was pared by 0 bases and J by 4 bases, with 7 bases between. This chain's CDR3 is CASSLEQVYGYTF. CDR3 in DNA: TGTGCCAGCAGCTTGGAACAGGTCTATGGCTACACCTTC.